The 21 T cell receptor beta chains below come from one sample, sequenced in a study of blood T cell repertoires in COVID-19. The method was immunoSEQ multiplex PCR; TCRdb's version includes in-frame clones alone and lacks a portion of them. This sample yields approximately 220,000 clones, of which 80% to 90% are seen a single time; 2.5% to 3% belongs to the top ten. Source material: PBMCs or T cells enriched from blood (not recorded which). These receptors all stem from a woman aged 25 to 39 with acute COVID-19.

V usage is TRBV4-1 and J usage is TRBJ2-7, with D possibly matching TRBD1 (6 bases). V was pared by 1 base and J by 1 base, with 8 bases between. This CDR3 region has 14 residues. Germline V gives CDR1 MGHRA, CDR2 YSYEKL. The CDR3 DNA sequence: TGCGCCAGCAGCCAAGCAACAGGGTCCTACGAGCAGTACTTC. It codes for CASSQATGSYEQYF.

The chain combines TRBV6-5 with TRBJ1-6; D is uncertain. Looked up from germline, CDR1 is MNHEY and CDR2 is SVGAGI. The CDR3 runs to 14 residues. V lost 7 bases, J lost 0 bases, and 7 bases lay in between. CDR3 in DNA: TGTGCCAGCAAACGGAGCTCCTATAATTCACCCCTCCACTTT. It encodes CASKRSSYNSPLHF.

This clone was observed a few times. The chain employs TRBV5-1 and TRBJ1-5, with 9 bases aligning to TRBD1. Germline CDR1 SGHRS, CDR2 YFSETQ. The CDR3 is 15 residues long. Losses at the gene ends were 5 bases for V and 8 bases for J; bases not matched to a gene: 11. The CDR3 loop reads CASRVTGQGFEPQHF. In DNA, the CDR3 is TGCGCCAGCAGGGTCACGGGACAGGGTTTTGAGCCCCAGCATTTT. The full variable domain, in which reference TRBV5-1 and TRBJ1-5 provide the parts outside the CDR3, is KAGVTQTPRYLIKTRGQQVTLSCSPISGHRSVSWYQQTPGQGLQFLFEYFSETQRNKGNFPGRFSGRQFSNSRSEMNVSTLELGDSALYLCASRVTGQGFEPQHFGDGTRLSIL.

The chain couples TRBV4-1 to TRBJ1-2; D unclear. Trimming pared 6 bases from V and 4 bases from J, leaving 18 bases between. Per germline, CDR1 MGHRA and CDR2 YSYEKL. CDR3 size: 15 residues. The CDR3 nucleotides are TGCGCCAGCAGTGTGGAAACAGCGGCCTTCTATGGCTACACCTTC. This gives the protein CASSVETAAFYGYTF.

The table lists this clone with a few counts. V is TRBV5-1 and J is TRBJ1-1, with no clear D. The CDR3 sequence is 15 residues long. The ends were cut back, 3 bases at V and 1 base at J, with 13 bases in the middle. Germline V gene lookup returns CDR1 SGHRS and CDR2 YFSETQ. CDR3 bases: TGCGCCAGCAGCTGGGGAGGTGGCAGGAACACTGAAGCTTTCTTT. Its protein is CASSWGGGRNTEAFF.

The V call is TRBV4-1, the J call TRBJ2-1; TRBD2 might be the D (7 bases). The V end was cut by 4 bases, the J end by 4 bases, with 17 bases between. This CDR3 contains 16 residues. Germline CDR1 is MGHRA and CDR2 is YSYEKL. Here the CDR3 DNA reads TGCGCCAGCAGCCCGGGGGCGGGGGCCGAATACAATGAGCAGTTCTTC. This gives the protein CASSPGAGAEYNEQFF.

The genes are TRBV14 and TRBJ1-5, with a weak D call TRBD1 (6 bases). The germline gives CDR1 SGHDN, CDR2 FVKESK. The CDR3 sequence is 13 residues long. Trimming stripped 1 base from V and 7 bases from J, with 8 bases between. The CDR3 DNA reads as TGTGCCAGCAGCCAAGCAAGGGGGCAGCCCCAGCATTTT. This gives the protein CASSQARGQPQHF.

V is TRBV9 and J is TRBJ2-5; possibly TRBD1 for D (7 bases). V gave up 3 bases and J gave up 2 bases, with 14 bases separating them. This CDR3 comprises 15 residues. Germline V gives CDR1 SGDLS, CDR2 YYNGEE. For the CDR3, the DNA is TGTGCCAGCAGCGGGGGGGACAGCTTACAAGAGACCCAGTACTTC. Amino acids: CASSGGDSLQETQYF.

V is TRBV19 and J is TRBJ1-5; D gene unclear. V was clipped by 7 bases and J by 0 bases, with 10 bases between them. The germline V gene has CDR1 LNHDA and CDR2 SQIVND (reference sequence). CDR3 length: 14 amino acids. CDR3 region: CASKPSYSNQPQHF. The CDR3 nucleotides read TGTGCCAGTAAACCGAGCTATAGCAATCAGCCCCAGCATTTT.

This clone occurred a few times. The chain couples TRBV19 to TRBJ2-7; 7 nucleotides match TRBD1. The V gene end was trimmed by 5 bases and the J gene end by 8 bases; junction bases not matched to a gene: 6. This CDR3 has 12 amino acids. The germline CDR1 and CDR2 sequences are LNHDA and SQIVND (reference sequence). The CDR3 nucleotides read TGTGCCAGTAGTGACAGGGCCAAAAAGCAGTACTTC. Protein sequence: CASSDRAKKQYF.

This rearrangement joins TRBV6-5 to TRBJ1-2; the D is unclear. Germline lookup yields CDR1 MNHEY and CDR2 SVGAGI. The ends were cut back, 2 bases at V and 7 bases at J, with 11 bases in the middle. This CDR3 is built from 13 residues. The CDR3 loop is CASSYGPVGGYTF. CDR3 coding DNA: TGTGCCAGCAGTTACGGGCCAGTTGGTGGCTACACCTTC.

This chain links TRBV9 with TRBJ2-5; 8 bases are a match to TRBD2. Germline lookup yields CDR1 SGDLS and CDR2 YYNGEE. The CDR3 runs 16 residues. The V segment lost 0 bases and the J segment 5 bases; nucleotides outside the gene matches: 9. This chain's CDR3 is CASSVGGGGQRETQYF. The CDR3 bases are TGTGCCAGCAGCGTAGGTGGCGGGGGGCAACGGGAGACCCAGTACTTC. Full variable domain (missing parts from reference TRBV9 and TRBJ2-5): DSGVTQTPKHLITATGQRVTLRCSPRSGDLSVYWYQQSLDQGLQFLIQYYNGEERAKGNILERFSAQQFPDLHSELNLSSLELGDSALYFCASSVGGGGQRETQYFGPGTRLLVL.

The chain combines TRBV29-1 with TRBJ1-1; maybe TRBD1 (5 bases). The CDR3 sequence is 13 residues long. Germline CDR1 is SQVTM and CDR2 is ANQGSEA. Deletions cut 4 bases from V and 3 bases from J, with 12 bases between. The CDR3 nucleotides are TGCAGCGTTGTCTGGCGGGGCGACACTGAAGCTTTCTTT. Protein product: CSVVWRGDTEAFF.

The chain has TRBV10-1 and TRBJ1-2; no clear D gene. The CDR3 contains 11 residues. Trimming cost V 10 bases and J 0 bases, with 6 bases left between them. CDR1 is WNHNN and CDR2 is SYGVQD in the germline V gene (reference sequence). The CDR3 protein is CAKTPNYGYTF. In DNA, the CDR3 is TGCGCCAAGACACCTAACTATGGCTACACCTTC.

In its sample, this clone was seen a few times. This rearrangement joins TRBV2 to TRBJ2-7; 7 bases fit TRBD2. Germline loops: CDR1 SNHLY, CDR2 FYNNEI. The CDR3 sequence is 16 residues long. V lost 1 base, J lost 5 bases, and 11 bases stayed unmatched. The CDR3 is CASSEVREGARNEQYF. CDR3 nucleotide sequence: TGTGCCAGCAGTGAAGTTAGGGAGGGTGCGAGGAACGAGCAGTACTTC.

This chain uses TRBV9 with TRBJ1-2; D gene unclear. V was shortened by 4 bases and J by 13 bases, with 17 bases between the two germline ends. The germline V gene has CDR1 SGDLS and CDR2 YYNGEE. This CDR3 has 12 residues. CDR3 DNA sequence: TGTGCCAGCAGCCCAATCGACGGGTTCGTCACCTTC. Translating it yields CASSPIDGFVTF.

The V call is TRBV6-1, the J call TRBJ1-5; TRBD1 agrees at 8 bases. Germline values: CDR1 MNHNS, CDR2 SASEGT. J lost 5 bases, V lost 4 bases, and 10 bases had no gene match. The CDR3 totals 16 residues. The CDR3 loop reads CASSGDRGLGDQPQHF. In nucleotides, the CDR3 is TGTGCCAGCAGTGGAGACAGGGGTTTAGGTGATCAGCCCCAGCATTTT.

The chain joins TRBV6-5 to TRBJ1-3; 7 bases are a match to TRBD1. Trimming at V came to 7 bases and at J to 2 bases, leaving 5 bases not matched to a gene. CDR3 size: 14 residues. From germline, CDR1 is MNHEY and CDR2 SVGAGI. Here the CDR3 DNA reads TGTGCCAGCATGATAGACAGGGCTGGAAACACCATATATTTT. It encodes CASMIDRAGNTIYF.

The chain uses TRBV7-9 and TRBJ2-2; 7 positions match TRBD1. The CDR3 loop spans 16 amino acids. CDR1 is SEHNR and CDR2 is FQNEAQ in the germline V gene (reference sequence). J lost 6 bases, V lost 4 bases, and 11 bases had no gene match. CDR3 in DNA: TGTGCCAGCAGCTCAGCGGAAAGGGGGCCCCCCGGGGAGCTGTTTTTT. Encoded protein: CASSSAERGPPGELFF.

The chain joins TRBV5-1 to TRBJ1-2; 7 bases agree with TRBD1. The CDR3 has 13 amino acids. CDR1 and CDR2 from the germline V gene are SGHRS and YFSETQ. J gave up 6 bases and V 4 bases, and 6 bases lay outside the gene matches. The CDR3 nucleotides are TGCGCCAGCAGCGCGGGACAGAACCATGGCTACACCTTC. This translates into CASSAGQNHGYTF.

The J gene is TRBJ1-2, the V gene TRBV3-1 (or the pseudogene TRBV3-2), with 11 bases identical to TRBD1. Germline assignment: CDR1 LGHDT and CDR2 YNNKEL (reference sequence). The CDR3 length is 15 residues. J lost 8 bases, V lost 4 bases, and 9 bases had no gene match. In DNA form, the CDR3 reads TGTGCCAGCAGCCTCAGGACAGGGGGCCGGGGAGGCTACACCTTC. Translating it yields CASSLRTGGRGGYTF.